A selection of T cell receptor beta chains follows, all from one sample in a study of T cells in Graves' hyperthyroidism and ophthalmopathy. TCRdb re-derived calls from the multiplex PCR reads in MiXCR, one entry per CDR3 protein. In the table there are around 300,000 distinct CDR3 sequences, approximately 13% of which are singletons. The sequenced sample was blood. All receptors derive from a middle-aged woman with Graves' hyperthyroidism. Each CDR3 is given with its conserved first and last residue. D genes are given only for firm matches. Clone sizes are given selectively: once, few, many, or a class where the clone is expanded.

clone_size | d_call | j_call | v_call | cdr3_aa | cdr3_nt
many | NA | TRBJ2-7 | TRBV11-2 | CASSLSYYGGEQYF | TGTGCCAGCAGCTTATCCTACTATGGGGGCGAGCAGTACTTC
many | NA | TRBJ1-6 | TRBV27 | CASSFWVNSPLHF | TGTGCCAGCAGTTTTTGGGTGAATTCACCCCTCCACTTT
many | TRBD2 | TRBJ2-1 | TRBV5-1 | CASSLASGSRVEQFF | TGCGCCAGCAGCTTGGCTAGCGGGAGTAGGGTTGAGCAGTTCTTC
many | NA | TRBJ2-5 | TRBV7-8 | CASSLNGQLKETQYF | TGTGCCAGCAGCTTAAATGGACAGCTGAAAGAGACCCAGTACTTC
NA | NA | TRBJ2-1 | TRBV9 | CASSVDFRGEQFF | TGTGCCAGCAGCGTAGATTTTAGGGGTGAGCAGTTCTTC
many | NA | TRBJ1-1 | TRBV5-6 | CASSLYSAGNTEAFF | TGTGCCAGCAGCTTGTATTCTGCTGGGAACACTGAAGCTTTCTTT
few | NA | TRBJ1-5 | TRBV20-1 | CSASRSTPGGNQPQHF | TGCAGTGCTAGTAGGTCGACTCCGGGGGGCAATCAGCCCCAGCATTTT
many | TRBD1 | TRBJ2-7 | TRBV28 | CASSPGTGNEQYF | TGTGCCAGCAGTCCTGGGACAGGGAACGAGCAGTACTTC
many | TRBD1 | TRBJ2-7 | TRBV3-1 | CASSPRDRVYEQYF | TGTGCCAGCAGCCCCCGGGACAGGGTCTACGAGCAGTACTTC
many | TRBD1 | TRBJ2-7 | TRBV6-1 | CASSRSGTGIGYEQYF | TGTGCCAGCAGTCGTTCCGGGACAGGGATAGGATACGAGCAGTACTTC
many | NA | TRBJ1-1 | TRBV20-1 | CSARSGINTEAFF | TGCAGTGCTAGGAGTGGAATAAACACTGAAGCTTTCTTT
many | NA | TRBJ2-3 | TRBV29-1 | CSVDRAADTQYF | TGCAGCGTTGATAGGGCGGCAGATACGCAGTATTTT
many | NA | TRBJ1-4 | TRBV20-1 | CSASLAGAGKLFF | TGCAGTGCTAGCTTGGCAGGGGCGGGAAAACTGTTTTTT
NA | NA | TRBJ1-6 | TRBV9 | CASSGRTANNSPLHF | TGTGCCAGCAGCGGCCGGACAGCTAATAATTCACCCCTCCACTTT
many | TRBD1 | TRBJ1-2 | TRBV20-1 | CSATPGQGYGYTF | TGCAGTGCGACACCGGGACAGGGATATGGCTACACCTTC
many | NA | TRBJ1-5 | TRBV27 | CASRPRTDSNQPQHF | TGTGCCAGCAGACCAAGGACGGATAGCAATCAGCCCCAGCATTTT
many | NA | TRBJ1-5 | TRBV12-3/TRBV12-4 | CASRPGNQPQHF | TGTGCCAGCAGGCCAGGAAATCAGCCCCAGCATTTT
many | NA | TRBJ2-7 | TRBV20-1 | CSARAAGGNYEQYF | TGCAGTGCTAGAGCGGCAGGGGGGAACTACGAGCAGTACTTC
few | NA | TRBJ1-2 | TRBV13 | CASSFTGTSRSGYTF | TGTGCCAGCAGCTTTACAGGGACTTCACGGTCTGGCTACACCTTC
many | NA | TRBJ2-2 | TRBV6-1 | CASRSGHVTGELFF | TGTGCCAGCAGATCAGGGCATGTCACCGGGGAGCTGTTTTTT
many | NA | TRBJ1-2 | TRBV2 | CASRGRDIFYGYTF | TGTGCCAGCAGGGGAAGGGACATCTTCTATGGCTACACCTTC
many | TRBD1 | TRBJ2-6 | TRBV28 | CASSGDSRISGANVLTF | TGTGCCAGCAGTGGGGACAGCAGAATCTCTGGGGCCAACGTCCTGACTTTC
many | NA | TRBJ2-3 | TRBV7-9 | CASSLGWLSDTQYF | TGTGCCAGCAGCTTAGGCTGGCTCTCAGATACGCAGTATTTT
few | NA | TRBJ1-3 | TRBV10-2 | CASGESSGNTIYF | TGCGCTTCCGGGGAGAGCTCTGGAAACACCATATATTTT
many | NA | TRBJ1-1 | TRBV28 | CASSPPTVSLNTEAFF | TGTGCCAGCAGTCCACCCACAGTGAGCCTGAACACTGAAGCTTTCTTT
many | TRBD1 | TRBJ1-5 | TRBV5-1 | CASSSGTGNQPQHF | TGCGCCAGCAGCAGCGGGACAGGCAATCAGCCCCAGCATTTT
many | NA | TRBJ2-7 | TRBV12-3/TRBV12-4 | CASSLGAGEQYF | TGTGCCAGCAGTTTAGGAGCGGGCGAGCAGTACTTC
NA | TRBD1 | TRBJ1-6 | TRBV5-1 | CASSPGTGLGSPLHF | TGCGCCAGCAGCCCCGGGACAGGGCTAGGTTCACCCCTCCACTTT
many | NA | TRBJ1-1 | TRBV3-1 | CASSQDTQGYRNTEAFF | TGTGCCAGCAGCCAAGATACACAGGGTTATAGGAACACTGAAGCTTTCTTT
many | TRBD2 | TRBJ2-4 | TRBV2 | CASRWREATRGIQYF | TGTGCCAGCAGGTGGCGGGAGGCAACCAGGGGCATTCAGTACTTC
many | TRBD1 | TRBJ2-3 | TRBV24-1 | CATSPDRGFGDTQYF | TGTGCCACCAGTCCGGACAGGGGATTTGGAGATACGCAGTATTTT
many | TRBD1 | TRBJ2-7 | TRBV6-1 | CASSPGTGKGEQYF | TGTGCCAGCAGCCCCGGGACAGGGAAGGGCGAGCAGTACTTC
once | TRBD1 | TRBJ1-2 | TRBV29-1 | CSFRGQGAWEGYTF | TGCAGCTTCCGGGGACAGGGGGCTTGGGAAGGCTACACCTTC